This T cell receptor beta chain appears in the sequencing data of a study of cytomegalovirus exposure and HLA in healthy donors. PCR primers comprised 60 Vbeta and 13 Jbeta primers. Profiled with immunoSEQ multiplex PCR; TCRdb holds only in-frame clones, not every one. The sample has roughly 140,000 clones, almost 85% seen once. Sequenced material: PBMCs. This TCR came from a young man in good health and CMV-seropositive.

As DNA, the CDR3 is TGTGCCTGGAGAAGGCAGGGGGCACCTTCTGGGGCCAACGTCCTGACTTTC. It yields the protein CAWRRQGAPSGANVLTF. This rearrangement joins TRBV30 to TRBJ2-6, with TRBD1 identical over 8 bases. This CDR3 spans 17 amino acids. V was pared by 3 bases and J by 1 base, with 8 bases of the junction left unmatched. Germline CDR1 is GTSNPN and CDR2 is SVGIG (reference sequence).